The 27 T cell receptor beta chains reported below all come from one sample, sequenced in a study of glioma-infiltrating T cells. Using RNA template, CDR3s of TCR alpha and beta were amplified with iRepertoire arm-PCR. TCRdb reanalysed the multiplex PCR reads using MiXCR and keeps one entry per CDR3 protein. This table has roughly 100,000 distinct CDR3 sequences, approximately 28% appearing once. Input material: glioma tissue, nonneoplastic brain tissue, or PBMCs (not recorded which). The receptors were gathered from a human donor with low-grade glioma or glioblastoma, undergoing nonglioma brain surgery, or in good health (not recorded which).

This clonotype has only one observation. A read error may be the cause here, since a much bigger clone is one base away. The rearrangement links TRBV12-3 or TRBV12-4 to TRBJ1-3; D ambiguous. Between the trimmed V and J ends, which lost 7 bases and 4 bases, there was a span of 5 bases. The CDR3 has 11 amino acids. The CDR3 reads CASMLGNTIYF. CDR3 DNA sequence: TGTGCCAGCATGTTGGGAAACACCATATATTTT.

Ten or more counts support this clonotype. The chain recombines TRBV3-1 with TRBJ1-1, with D maybe TRBD1 (6 bases). The germline V gene has CDR1 LGHDT and CDR2 YNNKEL (reference sequence). The ends were cut back, 4 bases at V and 2 bases at J, with 8 bases in the middle. The CDR3 has 13 amino acids. The CDR3 here is CASSRQDNTEAFF. CDR3 in DNA: TGTGCCAGCAGCCGACAGGACAACACTGAAGCTTTCTTT.

This clonotype was picked up a small number of times. V and J are TRBV12-3 or TRBV12-4 and TRBJ1-5, with D possibly TRBD1 on 5 matching bases. Trimming left V 6 bases short and J 0 bases short, with 12 bases between. This CDR3 is 15 amino acids long. CDR3 sequence (DNA): TGTGCCAGCAGAGTCGGGGCAGGTAGCAATCAGCCCCAGCATTTT. Residues: CASRVGAGSNQPQHF.

This clonotype was picked up many times. The J gene is TRBJ2-3, the V gene TRBV2; D is unclear. Germline V gene data show CDR1 as SNHLY and CDR2 as FYNNEI. Trimming left V 10 bases short and J 0 bases short, with 14 bases between. The CDR3 spans 14 residues. Here the CDR3 DNA reads TGTGCCACCTCCTCCGGAATTAGCACAGATACGCAGTATTTT. Protein sequence: CATSSGISTDTQYF.

The chain couples TRBV18 to TRBJ2-6; D is unresolved. Trimming cost V 3 bases and J 1 base, with 10 bases left between them. The CDR3 spans 16 residues. Germline-derived CDR1 and CDR2 are KGHSH and LQKENI. The DNA of the CDR3 is TGTGCCAGCTCACCGGAAATTCCTTCTGGGGCCAACGTCCTGACTTTC. Amino acid sequence: CASSPEIPSGANVLTF.

This clonotype came up many times. The genes are TRBV6-2 or TRBV6-3 and TRBJ2-4, with D possibly being TRBD2 (5 bases). V was cut by 2 bases and J by 1 base, with 9 bases left in between. Germline-derived CDR1 and CDR2 are MNHEY and SVGEGT. There are 15 residues in the CDR3. This chain's CDR3 is CASSYPGVAKNIQYF. Written as DNA, the CDR3 is TGTGCCAGCAGTTACCCCGGGGTTGCCAAAAACATTCAGTACTTC.

As concerns this clonotype: This may come from a read error, since a much larger clone is one base off. The chain has TRBV7-2 and TRBJ2-3; D call uncertain. CDR1 and CDR2 (germline): SGHTA, FQGNSA. Trimming took off 2 bases at V and 5 bases at J, with 11 bases between the two ends. This CDR3 is 14 amino acids long. CDR3 protein: CASSLIPGRDTQYF. In DNA, the CDR3 is TGTGCCAGCAGCTTAATCCCTGGCAGAGATACGCAGTATTTT.

This clonotype was found many times. This rearrangement joins TRBV24-1 to TRBJ1-5; D unresolved. This CDR3 has 13 residues. V was trimmed by 6 bases and J by 6 bases, leaving 11 bases between them. From germline, CDR1 is KGHDR and CDR2 SFDVKD. DNA for the CDR3: TGTGCCACCAGTCCCGGCCACACTCAGCCCCAGCATTTT. As protein: CATSPGHTQPQHF.

In its sample, this clonotype was seen many times. This CDR3 is CSATRRKQETQYF. CDR3 sequence (DNA): TGCAGCGCAACTAGGAGGAAGCAAGAGACCCAGTACTTC. The chain uses TRBV20-1 and TRBJ2-5, with D perhaps TRBD2 (5 bases). Germline V gene lookup returns CDR1 DFQATT and CDR2 SNEGSKA (reference sequence). The CDR3 runs 13 residues.

In regard to this clonotype: This could be a read error, since a much larger clone is one nucleotide away. This chain links TRBV28 with TRBJ2-7; D may be TRBD1 (5 bases). The CDR3 spans 15 residues. CDR1 MDHEN and CDR2 SYDVKM come from the germline V gene. V was cut by 2 bases and J by 8 bases, with 19 bases left in between. The CDR3 DNA reads TGTGCCAGCAGTTTAAAGTCCAGGGCCTGGGATAAGCAGTACTTC. It translates to CASSLKSRAWDKQYF.

This clonotype was counted ten times or more. The chain links TRBV18 to TRBJ1-1, with D possibly matching TRBD1 (6 bases). V was trimmed by 6 bases and J by 0 bases, leaving 11 bases between them. Germline CDR1 reads KGHSH; CDR2 reads LQKENI. There are 14 residues in the CDR3. The CDR3 is CASSPQGMNTEAFF. The CDR3 DNA reads TGTGCCAGCTCTCCCCAGGGGATGAACACTGAAGCTTTCTTT.

This clonotype has ten or more counts. The chain couples TRBV18 to TRBJ2-7; 9 bases fit TRBD1. This CDR3 has 15 residues. Germline CDR1 reads KGHSH; CDR2 reads LQKENI. J gave up 1 base and V 3 bases, and 4 bases lay outside the gene matches. The CDR3 DNA reads as TGTGCCAGCTCACCTCCGGGACAGGGATCCTACGAGCAGTACTTC. Its translation is CASSPPGQGSYEQYF.

The chain combines TRBV10-3 with TRBJ2-3, with D maybe TRBD2 (7 bases). The CDR3 is made up of 15 amino acids. V gave up 3 bases and J gave up 2 bases, with 12 bases separating them. CDR1 and CDR2 (germline): ENHRY, SYGVKD. CDR3 nucleotide sequence: TGTGCCATCAGTGATTATGGGGGGGCCACAGATACGCAGTATTTT. It encodes CAISDYGGATDTQYF.

As for this clonotype: This sequence may be a read error, since a much larger clone differs from it by one base. A read error is likely, as this CDR3 ends without the conserved phenylalanine or tryptophan. This sequence joins TRBV20-1 and TRBJ1-1; D possibly corresponds to TRBD1 (5 bases). CDR3 size: 14 residues. The germline CDR1 and CDR2 sequences are DFQATT and SNEGSKA (reference sequence). Trimming shortened V by 8 bases and J by 0 bases, and 16 bases separated the two germline ends. CDR3 in DNA: TGCAGTCCTATTCGGGGGAACATGAACACTGAAGCTTTCATT. Amino acids: CSPIRGNMNTEAFI.

In its sample, this clonotype was seen many times. The chain joins TRBV28 to TRBJ2-5, with 8 bases fitting TRBD1. V lost 7 bases to trimming and J lost 2 bases; unmatched junction nucleotides: 3. There are 13 residues in the CDR3. Looked up from germline, CDR1 is MDHEN and CDR2 is SYDVKM. The CDR3 loop is CASNRGTQETQYF. The CDR3 nucleotides are TGTGCCAGCAACAGGGGGACACAAGAGACCCAGTACTTC.

This clonotype showed up many times. The CDR3: CASSASVLMETQYF. The CDR3 region has the DNA TGTGCCAGCAGTGCCTCCGTGCTTATGGAGACCCAGTACTTC. This chain links TRBV6-1 with TRBJ2-5; D is ambiguous. Germline V CDR1 and CDR2: MNHNS, SASEGT. The V and J ends lost 4 bases and 5 bases respectively, with 14 bases between them. The CDR3 consists of 14 residues.

This chain uses TRBV7-5 with TRBJ2-7; TRBD1 is taken as the D call from the table, unchecked against the DNA. TRBV7-5 is described as a pseudogene. The CDR3 is made up of 16 amino acids. Here the CDR3 DNA reads TGTATCTATGTGCCAGAAGCTTCCGGGACAAACTACGAGCAGTACTTC. Its translation is CIYVPEASGTNYEQYF.

This clonotype was detected ten times or more. The chain has TRBV20-1 and TRBJ2-5; D gene uncertain. V was cut by 2 bases and J by 5 bases, with 9 bases left in between. The CDR3 is 12 amino acids. Germline values: CDR1 DFQATT, CDR2 SNEGSKA (reference sequence). The CDR3 DNA sequence: TGCAGTGCTAGACAGGATCAGGAGACCCAGTACTTC. Translating it yields CSARQDQETQYF.

In this sample, this clonotype turned up many times. The chain has TRBV12-3 or TRBV12-4 and TRBJ1-5; 9 bases line up with TRBD1. V shed 5 bases and J 7 bases; nucleotides not matched to a gene: 3. The CDR3 loop spans 13 amino acids. CDR3 coding DNA: TGTGCCAGCAGTCCGACAGGGGGGCAGCCCCAGCATTTT. This encodes CASSPTGGQPQHF.

In its sample, this clonotype was seen many times. The chain recombines TRBV7-2 with TRBJ2-7, with a tentative D call TRBD2 (7 bases). The germline V gene has CDR1 SGHTA and CDR2 FQGNSA. The V gene lost 3 bases and the J gene lost 0 bases, with 9 bases spanning the gap. CDR3 size: 14 residues. Written as DNA, the CDR3 is TGTGCCAGCAGCTTGGGGGGGCTCTCCTACGAGCAGTACTTC. Protein sequence: CASSLGGLSYEQYF.

On this clonotype: One end of the junction does not line up with germline, which may come from a read error. The CDR3 region is CASNHGRGGRRDQPQNF. The CDR3 nucleotides are TGTGCCAGCAATCACGGCCGCGGGGGGCGTCGGGATCAGCCCCAGAATTTT. The chain uses TRBV28 and TRBJ1-5; D might be TRBD1 (6 bases). The CDR3 loop spans 17 amino acids. The germline CDR1 and CDR2 sequences are MDHEN and SYDVKM.

This clonotype was seen ten or more times. This chain uses TRBV2 with TRBJ2-3; TRBD1 or TRBD2 may be the D gene (5 bases each). The CDR3 runs 13 residues. Germline CDR1 SNHLY, CDR2 FYNNEI. The CDR3, as DNA: TGTGCAACCATACCGGACGGGGCGGATACGCAGTATTTT. This encodes CATIPDGADTQYF.

Comment on this clonotype: A read error may explain this, as a much larger clone is one base away. The chain uses TRBV3-1 and TRBJ1-1; a possible D gene is TRBD1 (5 bases). The CDR3 runs to 15 residues. CDR1 is LGHDT and CDR2 is YNNKEL in the germline V gene (reference sequence). CDR3 nucleotide sequence: TGTGCCAGCAGGCAAGGTGCAGGGCTGAACACTGAAGCTTTCTTT. As protein: CASRQGAGLNTEAFF.

As concerns this clonotype: Possible read error: a much larger clone is one base away. V and J are TRBV28 and TRBJ1-2, with D uncertain. V gave up 3 bases and J gave up 4 bases, with 6 bases separating them. Germline V lookup: CDR1 MDHEN, CDR2 SYDVKM. This CDR3 region has 12 residues. The CDR3 region is CASSFRGYGYTF. In nucleotides, the CDR3 is TGTGCCAGCAGTTTTCGGGGCTATGGCTACACCTTC.

This clonotype was found many times. V usage is TRBV9 and J usage is TRBJ2-7; D uncertain. V was trimmed by 4 bases and J by 2 bases, leaving 10 bases between them. This CDR3 is built from 13 residues. Per the germline V gene, CDR1 is SGDLS and CDR2 is YYNGEE. The CDR3 bases are TGTGCCAGCAGCCCAGGCAGCACCTACGAGCAGTACTTC. Amino acids: CASSPGSTYEQYF.

This clonotype has at least ten counts. This chain links TRBV11-3 with TRBJ2-3; tentatively, D is TRBD2 (7 bases). The CDR3 has 15 amino acids. Trimming took off 4 bases at V and 5 bases at J, with 16 bases between the two ends. Germline V gives CDR1 SGHNT, CDR2 YENEEA. CDR3 sequence (DNA): TGTGCCAGCAGCTCTATTGCGGGGGCGGAAGATACGCAGTATTTT. Amino acids: CASSSIAGAEDTQYF.

A few counts support this clonotype. The rearrangement uses TRBV7-9 and TRBJ2-3; D ambiguous. CDR1 and CDR2 (germline): SEHNR, FQNEAQ (reference sequence). The length of the CDR3 is 14 residues. V gave up 5 bases and J gave up 1 base, with 10 bases separating them. DNA of the CDR3: TGTGCCAGCAGCGCCGCACTCGGCACAGATACGCAGTATTTT. It codes for CASSAALGTDTQYF.